This T cell receptor (beta chain) appears in the sequencing data of a study of blood T cell repertoires in COVID-19. Study summary: Donors in the United States, Italy and Spain gave samples during acute or convalescent COVID-19. Sample material is recorded as cDNA or gDNA derived from T cells, B-cell-depleted T cells, or PBMCs.

Germline-derived CDR1 and CDR2 are LNHDA and SQIVND (reference sequence). This CDR3 comprises 15 residues. The V and J ends lost 1 base and 7 bases respectively, with 14 bases between them. Original processing methods: Researchers report that nucleated cell counts were estimated from reference gene primer amplification. TCRdb's copy holds only in-frame clones and misses some; the assay was immunoSEQ multiplex PCR. The V and J calls and clone size come from that table; D and trimming were worked out from the DNA. The profile shows about 210,000 clones, 88% of them singletons. This sequence was found in a man between 65 and 85 years old with acute or convalescent COVID-19. The chain recombines TRBV19 with TRBJ1-5, with D hard to call. The sample comprised peripheral blood. The CDR3 bases are TGTGCCAGTAGTATAGGACGGGGTCTGGGGCAGCCCCAGCATTTT. Translation gives CASSIGRGLGQPQHF. The full variable domain, with the rest looked up from reference TRBV19 and TRBJ1-5, is DGGITQSPKYLFRKEGQNVTLSCEQNLNHDAMYWYRQDPGQGLRLIYYSQIVNDFQKGDIAEGYSVSREKKESFPLTVTSAQKNPTAFYLCASSIGRGLGQPQHFGDGTRLSIL.